Detailed here is one T cell receptor beta chain. This entry is derived from a study of identical twins. From the 5' RACE reads, TCRdb called clonotypes with MiXCR, one entry per CDR3 protein. The sample lists 200,000 to 250,000 distinct CDR3 sequences; about 14% were seen once. The V gene's germline CDR1 is SGHTA and CDR2 FQGNSA. Trimming took 7 bases from V and 3 from J; bases not matched to a gene: 11. The CDR3 length is 16 residues. This sequence joins TRBV7-2 and TRBJ2-3, with 9 bases identical to TRBD1. The clonotype was recovered from a woman aged 18-30 years in good health. Source material: memory (CD45RO+) T cells sorted from blood. This chain's CDR3 is CASTLQGQGKTDTQYF. CDR3 DNA: TGTGCCAGCACTCTTCAGGGACAGGGTAAAACAGATACGCAGTATTTT. Drawing the rest from reference TRBV7-2 and TRBJ2-3, the complete variable domain is GAGVSQSPSNKVTEKGKDVELRCDPISGHTALYWYRQSLGQGLEFLIYFQGNSAPDKSGLPSDRFSAERTGGSVSTLTIQRTQQEDSAVYLCASTLQGQGKTDTQYFGPGTRLTVL.